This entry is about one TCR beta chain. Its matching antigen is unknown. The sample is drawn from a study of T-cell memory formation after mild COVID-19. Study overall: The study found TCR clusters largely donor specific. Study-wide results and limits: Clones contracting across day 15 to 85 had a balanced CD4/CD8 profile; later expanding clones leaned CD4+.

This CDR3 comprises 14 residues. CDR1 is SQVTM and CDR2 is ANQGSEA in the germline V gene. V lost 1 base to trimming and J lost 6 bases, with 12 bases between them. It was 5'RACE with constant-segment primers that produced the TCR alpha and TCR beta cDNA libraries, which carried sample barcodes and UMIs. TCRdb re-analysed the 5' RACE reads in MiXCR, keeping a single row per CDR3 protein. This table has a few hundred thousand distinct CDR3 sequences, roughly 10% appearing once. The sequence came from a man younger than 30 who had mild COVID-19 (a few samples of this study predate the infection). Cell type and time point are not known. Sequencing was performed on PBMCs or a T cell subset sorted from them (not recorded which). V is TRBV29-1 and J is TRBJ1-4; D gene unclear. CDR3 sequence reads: CSVEGSSVHEKLFF. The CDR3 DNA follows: TGCAGCGTTGAAGGGTCGTCAGTCCATGAAAAACTGTTTTTT.